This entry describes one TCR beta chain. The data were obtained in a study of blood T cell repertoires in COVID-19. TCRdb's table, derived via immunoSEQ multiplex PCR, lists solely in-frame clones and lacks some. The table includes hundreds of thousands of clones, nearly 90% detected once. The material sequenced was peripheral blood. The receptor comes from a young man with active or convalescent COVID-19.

The CDR3, as DNA: TGTGCCATCAGTGAGTCGACGGGAGGGGCCAAAAACATTCAGTACTTC. This encodes CAISESTGGAKNIQYF. V and J are TRBV10-3 and TRBJ2-4, with 8 bases lining up with TRBD2. CDR3 length equals 16 residues. Unmatched junction bases numbered 2, after V lost 0 bases and J lost 1 base. Per germline, CDR1 ENHRY and CDR2 SYGVKD.